What follows are 2 T cell receptor beta chains derived from one specimen sequenced in a study of blood T cell repertoires in COVID-19. Some clones are missing from TCRdb's copy, which holds only in-frame ones; the method was immunoSEQ multiplex PCR. Of around 160,000 clones listed, 86% were seen once; the top ten hold over 0.85%. Sequenced: peripheral blood. The receptors were gathered from a man between 18 and 29 years old with acute or convalescent COVID-19.

A few counts support this clone. The chain links TRBV6-6 to TRBJ2-5, with a possible D match to TRBD1 (7 bases). CDR1 is MNHNY, CDR2 SVGAGI, per germline (reference sequence). V lost 5 bases and J 4 bases, leaving 20 bases between the germline ends. CDR3 length equals 16 residues. The DNA of the CDR3 is TGTGCCAGCAGTCAGCCTCGGGGGCAGGGGGGAGAGACCCAGTACTTC. It is translated as CASSQPRGQGGETQYF.

The rearrangement uses TRBV12-3 or TRBV12-4 and TRBJ1-6; 9 nucleotides align to TRBD1. The CDR3 has 11 residues. The J segment lost 16 bases and the V segment lost 5 bases, leaving 3 bases of the junction unmatched. In nucleotides, the CDR3 is TGTGCCAGCAGTCGGACAGGGGCTCTCCACTTT. It yields the protein CASSRTGALHF.